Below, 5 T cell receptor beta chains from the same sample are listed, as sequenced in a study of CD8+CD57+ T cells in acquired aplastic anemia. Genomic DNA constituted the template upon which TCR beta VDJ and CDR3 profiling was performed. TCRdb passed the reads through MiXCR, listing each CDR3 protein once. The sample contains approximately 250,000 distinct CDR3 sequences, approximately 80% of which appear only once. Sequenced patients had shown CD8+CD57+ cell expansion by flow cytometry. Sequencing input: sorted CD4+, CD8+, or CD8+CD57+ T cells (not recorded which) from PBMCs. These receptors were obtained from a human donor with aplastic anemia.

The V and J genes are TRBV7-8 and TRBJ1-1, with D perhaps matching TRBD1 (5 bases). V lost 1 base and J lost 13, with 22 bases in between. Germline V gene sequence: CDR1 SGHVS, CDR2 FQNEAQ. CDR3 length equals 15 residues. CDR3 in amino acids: CASSLDLGRNTEYFF. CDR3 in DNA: TGTGCCAGCAGCTTAGATCTGGGACGGAATACTGAATATTTCTTT.

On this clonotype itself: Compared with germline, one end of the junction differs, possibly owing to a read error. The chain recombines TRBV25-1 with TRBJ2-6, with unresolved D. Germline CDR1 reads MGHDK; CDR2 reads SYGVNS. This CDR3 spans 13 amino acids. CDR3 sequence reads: CATSDAGANVLTF. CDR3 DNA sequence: TGTGCCACCAGTGACGCTGGGGCCAACGTCCTGACTTTC.

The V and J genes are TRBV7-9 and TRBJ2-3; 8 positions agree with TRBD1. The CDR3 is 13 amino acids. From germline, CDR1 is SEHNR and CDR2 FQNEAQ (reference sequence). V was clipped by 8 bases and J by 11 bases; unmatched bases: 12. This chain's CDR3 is CASGVGSTGGQYF. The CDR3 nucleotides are TGTGCCAGCGGGGTTGGGAGCACAGGGGGGCAGTATTTT.

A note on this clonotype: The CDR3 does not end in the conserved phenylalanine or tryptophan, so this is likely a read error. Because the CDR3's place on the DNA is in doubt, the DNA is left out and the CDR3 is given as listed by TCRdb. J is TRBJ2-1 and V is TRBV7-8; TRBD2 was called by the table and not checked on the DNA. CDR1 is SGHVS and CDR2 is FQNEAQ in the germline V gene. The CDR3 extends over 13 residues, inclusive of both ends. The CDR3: CASSVAGGPDPLY.

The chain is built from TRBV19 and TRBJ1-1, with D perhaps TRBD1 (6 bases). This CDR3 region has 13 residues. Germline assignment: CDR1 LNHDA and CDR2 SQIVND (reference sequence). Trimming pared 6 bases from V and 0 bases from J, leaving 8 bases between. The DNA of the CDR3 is TGTGCCAGTAGGGGACATCTGAACACTGAAGCTTTCTTT. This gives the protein CASRGHLNTEAFF.